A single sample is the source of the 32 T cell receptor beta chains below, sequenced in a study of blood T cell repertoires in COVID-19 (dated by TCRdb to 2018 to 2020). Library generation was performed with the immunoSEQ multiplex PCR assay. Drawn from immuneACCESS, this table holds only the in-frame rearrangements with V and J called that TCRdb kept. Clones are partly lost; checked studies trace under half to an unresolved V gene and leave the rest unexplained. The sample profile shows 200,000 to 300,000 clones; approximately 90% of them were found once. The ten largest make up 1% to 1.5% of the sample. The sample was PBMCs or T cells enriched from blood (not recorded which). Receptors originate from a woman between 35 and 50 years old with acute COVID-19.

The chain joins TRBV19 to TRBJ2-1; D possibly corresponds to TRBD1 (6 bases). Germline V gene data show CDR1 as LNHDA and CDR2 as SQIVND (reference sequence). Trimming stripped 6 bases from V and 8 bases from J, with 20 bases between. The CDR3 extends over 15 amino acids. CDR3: CASSEKRTGTHEQFF. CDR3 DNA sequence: TGTGCCAGTAGCGAAAAGAGAACAGGGACCCATGAGCAGTTCTTC.

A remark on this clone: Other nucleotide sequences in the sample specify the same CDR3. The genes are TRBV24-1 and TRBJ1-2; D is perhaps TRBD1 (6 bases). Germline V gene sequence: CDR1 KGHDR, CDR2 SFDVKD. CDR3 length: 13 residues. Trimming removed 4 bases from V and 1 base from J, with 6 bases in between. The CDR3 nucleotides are TGTGCCACCAGTGAACAGGGTAACTATGGCTACACCTTC. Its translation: CATSEQGNYGYTF.

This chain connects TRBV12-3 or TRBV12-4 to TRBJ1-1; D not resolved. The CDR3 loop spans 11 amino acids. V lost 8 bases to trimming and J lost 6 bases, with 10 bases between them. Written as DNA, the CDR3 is TGTGCCAGCTTGCTCCAGGCTGAAGCTTTCTTT. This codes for CASLLQAEAFF.

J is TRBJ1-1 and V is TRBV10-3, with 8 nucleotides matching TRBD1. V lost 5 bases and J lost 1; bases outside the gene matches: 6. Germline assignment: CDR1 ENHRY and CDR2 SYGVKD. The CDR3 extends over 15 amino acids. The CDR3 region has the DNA TGTGCCATCAGTCCGGGACAGGCTACGAACACTGAAGCTTTCTTT. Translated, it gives CAISPGQATNTEAFF.

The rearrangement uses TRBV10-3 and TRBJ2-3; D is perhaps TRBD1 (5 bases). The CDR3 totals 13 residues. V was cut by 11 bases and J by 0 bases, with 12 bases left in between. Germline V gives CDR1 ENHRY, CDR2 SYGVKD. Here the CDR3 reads CAARVGSTDTQYF. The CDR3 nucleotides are TGTGCCGCCAGGGTGGGGAGCACAGATACGCAGTATTTT.

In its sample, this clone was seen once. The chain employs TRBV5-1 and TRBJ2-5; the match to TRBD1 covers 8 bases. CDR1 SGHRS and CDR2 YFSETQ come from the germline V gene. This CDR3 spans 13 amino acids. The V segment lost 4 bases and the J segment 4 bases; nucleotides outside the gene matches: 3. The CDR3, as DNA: TGCGCCAGCAGCCCTGGGACAGGAGAGACCCAGTACTTC. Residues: CASSPGTGETQYF. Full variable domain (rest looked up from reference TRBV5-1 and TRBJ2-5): KAGVTQTPRYLIKTRGQQVTLSCSPISGHRSVSWYQQTPGQGLQFLFEYFSETQRNKGNFPGRFSGRQFSNSRSEMNVSTLELGDSALYLCASSPGTGETQYFGPGTRLLVL.

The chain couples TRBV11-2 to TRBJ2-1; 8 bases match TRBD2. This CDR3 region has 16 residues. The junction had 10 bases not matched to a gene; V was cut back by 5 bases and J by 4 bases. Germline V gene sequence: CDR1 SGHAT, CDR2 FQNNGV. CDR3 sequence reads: CASSPPVIAGYNEQFF. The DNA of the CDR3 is TGTGCCAGCAGCCCCCCCGTTATAGCGGGATACAATGAGCAGTTCTTC.

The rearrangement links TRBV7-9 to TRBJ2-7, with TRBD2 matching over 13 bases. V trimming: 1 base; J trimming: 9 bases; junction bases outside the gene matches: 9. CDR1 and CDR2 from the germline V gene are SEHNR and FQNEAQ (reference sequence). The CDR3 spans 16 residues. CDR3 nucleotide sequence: TGTGCCAGCAGCTTAGGGGGACTAGCGGGGCTGGGGTTGCAGTACTTC. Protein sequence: CASSLGGLAGLGLQYF.

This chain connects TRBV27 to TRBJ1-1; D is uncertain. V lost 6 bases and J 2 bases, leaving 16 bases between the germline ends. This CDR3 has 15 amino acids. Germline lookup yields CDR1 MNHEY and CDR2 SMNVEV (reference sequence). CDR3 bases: TGTGCCAGCAGATTAAGCCCCCCAGGAAACACTGAAGCTTTCTTT. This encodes CASRLSPPGNTEAFF.

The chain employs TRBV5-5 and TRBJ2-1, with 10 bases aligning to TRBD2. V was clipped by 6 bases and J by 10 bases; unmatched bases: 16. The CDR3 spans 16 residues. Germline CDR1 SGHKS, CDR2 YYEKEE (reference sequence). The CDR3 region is CASNPYGVAGGQEQFF. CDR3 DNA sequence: TGTGCCAGCAACCCCTATGGCGTAGCGGGAGGACAAGAGCAGTTCTTC.

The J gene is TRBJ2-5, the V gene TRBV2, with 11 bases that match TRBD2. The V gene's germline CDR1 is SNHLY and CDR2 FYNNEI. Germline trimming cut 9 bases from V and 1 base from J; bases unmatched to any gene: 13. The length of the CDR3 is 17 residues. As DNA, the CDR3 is TGTGCCAGTTCCCCTCTAGCGGGAGGCTTCTTCCAAGAGACCCAGTACTTC. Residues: CASSPLAGGFFQETQYF.

CDR3 sequence: CASSLGTGAEGETQYF. The CDR3 DNA sequence: TGCGCCAGCAGCTTAGGGACAGGGGCTGAGGGAGAGACCCAGTACTTC. The rearrangement joins TRBV5-1 to TRBJ2-5; 10 nucleotides line up with TRBD1. This CDR3 region has 16 residues. V trimming: 2 bases; J trimming: 4 bases; junction bases outside the gene matches: 8. Germline-derived CDR1 and CDR2 are SGHRS and YFSETQ.

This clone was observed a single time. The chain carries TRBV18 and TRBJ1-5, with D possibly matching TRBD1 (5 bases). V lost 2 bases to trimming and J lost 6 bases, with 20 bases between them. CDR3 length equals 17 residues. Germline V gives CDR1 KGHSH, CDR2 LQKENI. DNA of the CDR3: TGTGCCAGCTCACCAACCTCTCGGGGAGGGGTTATTCAGCCCCAGCATTTT. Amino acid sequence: CASSPTSRGGVIQPQHF.

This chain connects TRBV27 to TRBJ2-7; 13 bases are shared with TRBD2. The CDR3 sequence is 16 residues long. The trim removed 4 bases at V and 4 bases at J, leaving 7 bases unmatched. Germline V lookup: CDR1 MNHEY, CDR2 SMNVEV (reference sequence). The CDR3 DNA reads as TGTGCCAGCAGTTCCGGACTAGCGGGAGCACAATACGAGCAGTACTTC. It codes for CASSSGLAGAQYEQYF.

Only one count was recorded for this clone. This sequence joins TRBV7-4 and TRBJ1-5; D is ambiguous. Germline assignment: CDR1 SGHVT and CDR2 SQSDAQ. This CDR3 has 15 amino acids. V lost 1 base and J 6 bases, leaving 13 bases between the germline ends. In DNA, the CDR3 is TGTGCCAGCAGCTTAGATCAGATGGGGAGTCAGCCCCAGCATTTT. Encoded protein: CASSLDQMGSQPQHF.

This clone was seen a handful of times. The CDR3 DNA sequence: TGTGCCAGCAGATCGCCGGGACAGGGAATGGATGGCTACACCTTC. As protein: CASRSPGQGMDGYTF. The chain is built from TRBV7-9 and TRBJ1-2, with 9 nucleotides matching TRBD1. Trimming removed 6 bases from V and 6 bases from J; junction bases left unmatched: 11. CDR1 is SEHNR and CDR2 is FQNEAQ in the germline V gene (reference sequence). This CDR3 is 15 amino acids long.

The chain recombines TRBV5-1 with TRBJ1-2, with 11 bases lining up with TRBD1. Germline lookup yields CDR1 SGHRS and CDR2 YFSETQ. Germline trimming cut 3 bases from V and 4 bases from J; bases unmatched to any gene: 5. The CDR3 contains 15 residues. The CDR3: CASSWDRGSPYGYTF. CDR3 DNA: TGCGCCAGCAGCTGGGACAGGGGGTCCCCCTATGGCTACACCTTC. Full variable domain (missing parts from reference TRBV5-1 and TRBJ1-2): KAGVTQTPRYLIKTRGQQVTLSCSPISGHRSVSWYQQTPGQGLQFLFEYFSETQRNKGNFPGRFSGRQFSNSRSEMNVSTLELGDSALYLCASSWDRGSPYGYTFGSGTRLTVV.

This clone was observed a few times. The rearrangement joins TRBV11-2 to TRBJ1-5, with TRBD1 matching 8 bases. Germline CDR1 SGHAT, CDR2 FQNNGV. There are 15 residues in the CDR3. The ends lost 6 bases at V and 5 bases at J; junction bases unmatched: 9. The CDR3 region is CASRTQGAHDQPQHF. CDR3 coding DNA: TGTGCCAGCAGGACGCAGGGGGCGCACGATCAGCCCCAGCATTTT.

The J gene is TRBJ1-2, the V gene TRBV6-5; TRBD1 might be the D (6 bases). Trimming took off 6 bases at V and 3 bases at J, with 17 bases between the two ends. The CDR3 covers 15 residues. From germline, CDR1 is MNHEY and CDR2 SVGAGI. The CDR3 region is CASSPSGQTHYGYTF. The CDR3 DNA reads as TGTGCCAGCAGCCCCAGCGGACAGACCCACTATGGCTACACCTTC.

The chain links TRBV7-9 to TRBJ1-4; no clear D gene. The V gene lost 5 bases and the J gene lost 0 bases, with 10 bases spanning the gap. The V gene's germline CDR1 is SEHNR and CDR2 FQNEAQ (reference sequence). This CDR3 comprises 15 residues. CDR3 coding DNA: TGTGCCAGCAGCCCTCGCGGCTCAACTAATGAAAAACTGTTTTTT. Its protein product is CASSPRGSTNEKLFF. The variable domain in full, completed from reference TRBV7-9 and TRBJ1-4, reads DTGVSQNPRHKITKRGQNVTFRCDPISEHNRLYWYRQTLGQGPEFLTYFQNEAQLEKSRLLSDRFSAERPKGSFSTLEIQRTEQGDSAMYLCASSPRGSTNEKLFFGSGTQLSVL.

The CDR3 DNA reads TGTGCCAGCAGCTCGCTGACCCGGGACAGGGTTTCGACGGGCGACGAGCAGTACTTC. The encoded protein is CASSSLTRDRVSTGDEQYF. The chain uses TRBV13 and TRBJ2-7; TRBD1 aligns across 9 bases. Germline V gives CDR1 PRHDT, CDR2 FYEKMQ (reference sequence). With 4 bases clipped from V and 5 bases from J, the junction kept 21 bases outside the gene matches. The CDR3 totals 19 residues.

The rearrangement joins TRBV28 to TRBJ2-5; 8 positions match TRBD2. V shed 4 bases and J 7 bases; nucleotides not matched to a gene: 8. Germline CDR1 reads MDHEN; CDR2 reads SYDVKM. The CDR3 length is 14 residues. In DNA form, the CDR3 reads TGTGCCAGCAGTTCTACCGGGACTAGTGGGACCCAGTACTTC. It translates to CASSSTGTSGTQYF.

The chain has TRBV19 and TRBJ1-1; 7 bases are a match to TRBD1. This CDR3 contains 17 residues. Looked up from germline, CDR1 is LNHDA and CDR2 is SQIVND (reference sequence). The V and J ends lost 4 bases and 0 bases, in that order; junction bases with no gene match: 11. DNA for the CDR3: TGTGCCAGTAGTAGGGACAGCCTCGTCTCGATGAACACTGAAGCTTTCTTT. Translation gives CASSRDSLVSMNTEAFF.

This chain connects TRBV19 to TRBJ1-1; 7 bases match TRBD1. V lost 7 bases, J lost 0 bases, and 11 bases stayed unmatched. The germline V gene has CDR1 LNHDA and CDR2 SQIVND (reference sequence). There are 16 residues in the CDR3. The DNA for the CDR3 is TGTGCCAGTACCCCGACCAGACAGGGCATGAACACTGAAGCTTTCTTT. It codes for CASTPTRQGMNTEAFF.

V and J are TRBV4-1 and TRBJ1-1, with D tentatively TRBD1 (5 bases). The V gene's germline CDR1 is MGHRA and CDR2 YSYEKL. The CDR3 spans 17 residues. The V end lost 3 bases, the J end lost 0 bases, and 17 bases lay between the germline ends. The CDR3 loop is CASSQRGQQTMNTEAFF. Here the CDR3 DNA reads TGCGCCAGCAGCCAGAGAGGACAACAAACTATGAACACTGAAGCTTTCTTT.

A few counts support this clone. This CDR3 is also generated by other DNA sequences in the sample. Written as DNA, the CDR3 is TGTGCCAGCAGCTTGACAGGGGGCCAAGAGACCCAGTACTTC. This translates into CASSLTGGQETQYF. The chain recombines TRBV7-2 with TRBJ2-5; TRBD1 agrees at 9 bases. Germline V gene lookup returns CDR1 SGHTA and CDR2 FQGNSA. This CDR3 comprises 14 residues. V lost 3 bases, J lost 1 base, and 0 bases stayed unmatched.

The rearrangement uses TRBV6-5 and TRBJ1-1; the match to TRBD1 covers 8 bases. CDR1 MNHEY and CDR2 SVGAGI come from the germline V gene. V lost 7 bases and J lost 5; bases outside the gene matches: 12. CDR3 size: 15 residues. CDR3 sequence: CASTEPGQGKTEAFF. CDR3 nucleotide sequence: TGTGCCAGCACCGAACCCGGACAGGGAAAGACTGAAGCTTTCTTT.

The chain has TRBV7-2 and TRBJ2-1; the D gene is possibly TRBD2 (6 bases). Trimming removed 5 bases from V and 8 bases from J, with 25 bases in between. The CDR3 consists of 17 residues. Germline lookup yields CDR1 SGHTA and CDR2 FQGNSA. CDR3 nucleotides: TGTGCCAGCAGCCCGGGGTGGGGAGGACTCCCTAACCATGAGCAGTTCTTC. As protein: CASSPGWGGLPNHEQFF.

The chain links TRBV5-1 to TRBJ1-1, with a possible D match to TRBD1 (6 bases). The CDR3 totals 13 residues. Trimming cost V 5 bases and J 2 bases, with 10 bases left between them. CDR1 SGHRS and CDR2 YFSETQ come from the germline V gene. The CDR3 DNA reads TGCGCCAGCAGAACAGGGACAAACACTGAAGCTTTCTTT. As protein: CASRTGTNTEAFF. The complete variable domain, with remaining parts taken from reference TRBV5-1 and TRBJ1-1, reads KAGVTQTPRYLIKTRGQQVTLSCSPISGHRSVSWYQQTPGQGLQFLFEYFSETQRNKGNFPGRFSGRQFSNSRSEMNVSTLELGDSALYLCASRTGTNTEAFFGQGTRLTVV.

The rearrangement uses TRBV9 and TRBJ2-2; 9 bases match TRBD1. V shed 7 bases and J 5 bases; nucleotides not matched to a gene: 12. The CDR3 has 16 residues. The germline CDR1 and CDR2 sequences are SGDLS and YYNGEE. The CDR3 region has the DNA TGTGCCAGCCAAGCACCCGGACAGGGGACAACCGGGGAGCTGTTTTTT. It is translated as CASQAPGQGTTGELFF.

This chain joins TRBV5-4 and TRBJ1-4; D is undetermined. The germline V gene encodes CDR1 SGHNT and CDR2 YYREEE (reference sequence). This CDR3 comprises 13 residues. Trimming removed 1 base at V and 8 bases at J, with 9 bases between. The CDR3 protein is CASSLSRAEKLFF. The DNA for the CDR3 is TGTGCCAGCAGCTTGTCGAGGGCGGAAAAACTGTTTTTT.

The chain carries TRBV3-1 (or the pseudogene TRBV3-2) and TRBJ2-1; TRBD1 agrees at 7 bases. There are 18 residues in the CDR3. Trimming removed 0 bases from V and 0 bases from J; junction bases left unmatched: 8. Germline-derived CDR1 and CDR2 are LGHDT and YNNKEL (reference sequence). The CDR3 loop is CASSQDWTGQSSYNEQFF. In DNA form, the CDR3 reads TGTGCCAGCAGCCAAGATTGGACAGGCCAAAGCTCCTACAATGAGCAGTTCTTC.